These T cell receptor beta chains were read from a single sample in a study of blood T cell repertoires in COVID-19. Sequencing used immunoSEQ multiplex PCR; TCRdb keeps in-frame clones, though not all of them. The sample contains some 23,000 clones, approximately 90% of which appear only once. Sequencing was performed on peripheral blood. These receptors came from a human donor with active COVID-19. The donor label of this sample is uncertain. The CDR3 runs from the conserved cysteine through the conserved F or W. The D gene is left open where the match is weak. Clone size is given for some rows only: seen once, a few or many times, or a class if the clone is expanded.

j_gene,abundance,v_gene,d_gene,CDR3aa,CDR3nt
TRBJ1-1,few,TRBV30,TRBD1,CAWSGEGQGMGATEAFF,TGTGCCTGGAGTGGGGAAGGACAGGGGATGGGGGCCACTGAAGCTTTCTTT
TRBJ2-1,-,TRBV6-2/TRBV6-3,-,CASSFDYQSSYNEQFF,TGTGCCAGCAGTTTCGACTACCAGAGCTCCTACAATGAGCAGTTCTTC
TRBJ2-2,-,TRBV9,TRBD2,CASSVAGGNTGELFF,TGTGCCAGCAGCGTAGCGGGAGGTAACACCGGGGAGCTGTTTTTT
TRBJ2-4,-,TRBV30,-,CAWSSQNIQYF,TGTGCCTGGAGTTCTCAGAACATTCAGTACTTC
TRBJ1-3,-,TRBV4-2,-,CASSQDRTGGIGNTIYF,TGTGCCAGCAGCCAAGATCGCACAGGCGGGATTGGAAACACCATATATTTT
TRBJ1-5,-,TRBV6-5,-,CASSLENSNQPQHF,TGTGCCAGCAGCCTTGAGAATAGCAATCAGCCCCAGCATTTT
TRBJ2-1,-,TRBV6-5,TRBD2,CASSYAAGGNPHEQFF,TGTGCCAGCAGTTATGCAGCGGGAGGGAATCCCCATGAGCAGTTCTTC
TRBJ1-4,-,TRBV20-1,-,CSASAVLDSEKLFF,TGCAGTGCTAGTGCAGTTCTCGACTCTGAAAAACTGTTTTTT
TRBJ1-5,-,TRBV7-9,TRBD1,CASSPGTGANQPQHF,TGTGCCAGCAGCCCAGGGACAGGGGCCAATCAGCCCCAGCATTTT
TRBJ2-7,-,TRBV19,-,CASSNPTGGRYEQYF,TGTGCCAGTAGTAACCCGACAGGAGGACGCTACGAGCAGTACTTC
TRBJ2-7,-,TRBV3-1/TRBV3-2,TRBD2,CASSEGLAGPYEQYF,TGTGCCAGCAGCGAGGGACTAGCGGGTCCCTACGAGCAGTACTTC
TRBJ1-1,-,TRBV19,-,CASSIGAGGLTEAFF,TGTGCCAGTAGTATTGGGGCTGGGGGCTTAACTGAAGCTTTCTTT
TRBJ2-3,once,TRBV6-6,-,CASTRLSTDTQYF,TGTGCCAGCACTAGACTGAGCACAGATACGCAGTATTTT
TRBJ2-1,-,TRBV9,TRBD1,CASSAGQGQYNEQFF,TGTGCCAGCAGCGCCGGACAGGGACAGTACAATGAGCAGTTCTTC
TRBJ2-1,once,TRBV6-2/TRBV6-3,-,CASSLQHYSAIYNEQFF,TGTGCCAGCAGTTTACAGCACTATAGCGCAATCTACAATGAGCAGTTCTTC
TRBJ1-5,-,TRBV4-1,-,CASSQDHGQPQHF,TGCGCCAGCAGCCAAGATCACGGTCAGCCCCAGCATTTT
TRBJ1-4,-,TRBV7-6,TRBD1,CASSKGQGRTTFNEKLFF,TGTGCCAGCAGCAAAGGACAGGGGCGTACGACCTTTAATGAAAAACTGTTTTTT
TRBJ2-3,-,TRBV9,TRBD2,CASSVGLGRGSTDTQYF,TGTGCCAGCAGCGTAGGGCTCGGGAGGGGGAGCACAGATACGCAGTATTTT
TRBJ2-1,once,TRBV29-1,TRBD2,CSVEPRLAGGPSEQFF,TGCAGCGTTGAACCGCGACTAGCGGGAGGGCCCAGTGAGCAGTTCTTC
TRBJ1-4,-,TRBV5-1,TRBD1,CASSPGQRNEKLFF,TGCGCCAGCAGCCCGGGACAGAGGAATGAAAAACTGTTTTTT
TRBJ2-5,once,TRBV7-9,-,CASSPITEKETQYF,TGTGCCAGCAGCCCGATTACAGAAAAAGAGACCCAGTACTTC
TRBJ1-3,-,TRBV19,-,CASSLGGTRSSGNTIYF,TGTGCCAGTAGTTTGGGAGGGACGCGATCCTCTGGAAACACCATATATTTT
TRBJ2-1,-,TRBV7-9,TRBD1,CASSSPGQSSGEQFF,TGTGCCAGCAGTTCTCCGGGACAGTCTTCGGGTGAGCAGTTCTTC
TRBJ2-2,-,TRBV5-1,-,CASSLVFGGAGELFF,TGCGCCAGCAGCTTGGTCTTTGGGGGCGCCGGGGAGCTGTTTTTT
TRBJ2-7,-,TRBV6-5,TRBD2,CASSYSLLAGVREQYF,TGTGCCAGCAGTTACTCTTTACTAGCGGGAGTCCGCGAGCAGTACTTC
TRBJ1-1,-,TRBV7-8,-,CASSLGRRRNTEAFF,TGTGCCAGCAGCTTGGGGAGGCGGAGAAACACTGAAGCTTTCTTT
TRBJ2-7,once,TRBV5-1,TRBD1,CASRPGTGRFYEQYF,TGCGCCAGCAGACCTGGGACAGGGCGTTTCTACGAGCAGTACTTC
TRBJ2-3,few,TRBV4-2,-,CASSQGAGSTDTQYF,TGTGCCAGCAGCCAAGGTGCGGGAAGCACAGATACGCAGTATTTT
TRBJ1-4,few,TRBV2,TRBD1,CAGTGTGSEKLFF,TGTGCCGGGACCGGGACAGGTAGCGAAAAACTGTTTTTT
TRBJ2-1,-,TRBV29-1,TRBD2,CSADLTSGGNEQFF,TGCAGCGCCGACCTGACTAGCGGGGGGAATGAGCAGTTCTTC
TRBJ2-3,-,TRBV5-1,-,CASRLRAFTDTQYF,TGCGCCAGCAGACTAAGAGCGTTCACAGATACGCAGTATTTT
TRBJ1-1,-,TRBV11-1,-,CASTRGVVTEAFF,TGTGCCAGCACCAGGGGCGTTGTAACTGAAGCTTTCTTT
TRBJ2-1,-,TRBV5-6,-,CASSFGVVNEQFF,TGTGCCAGCAGCTTCGGGGTGGTCAATGAGCAGTTCTTC
TRBJ1-2,-,TRBV30,-,CAWRPTGFVYGYTF,TGTGCCTGGAGACCAACGGGATTCGTCTATGGCTACACCTTC
TRBJ1-4,once,TRBV27,-,CASSSRLTGPNEKLFF,TGTGCCAGCAGCTCCCGTCTAACAGGTCCTAATGAAAAACTGTTTTTT
TRBJ1-6,-,TRBV21-1,-,CASSTWTSSSYNSPLHF,TGTGCCAGCAGCACTTGGACAAGTAGCTCCTATAATTCACCCCTCCACTTT
TRBJ2-2,-,TRBV10-3,-,CAISEYLNTGELFF,TGTGCCATCAGTGAATATTTGAACACCGGGGAGCTGTTTTTT
TRBJ1-4,-,TRBV28,-,CASKPGQFNEKLFF,TGTGCCAGTAAACCGGGACAATTTAATGAAAAACTGTTTTTT
TRBJ2-7,-,TRBV11-2,-,CASSFGGERVSFSYEQYF,TGTGCCAGCAGCTTCGGCGGGGAAAGGGTCTCCTTTTCCTACGAGCAGTACTTC
TRBJ1-5,-,TRBV28,-,CASSLDRPGGPQHF,TGTGCCAGCAGTCTGGATAGACCCGGGGGGCCCCAGCATTTT
TRBJ2-5,-,TRBV6-5,-,CAILTPTGTQYF,TGTGCCATCCTGACCCCAACGGGGACCCAGTACTTC
TRBJ1-2,-,TRBV3-1/TRBV3-2,TRBD1,CASRNSGGSYGYTF,TGTGCCAGCAGAAATTCAGGGGGCAGCTATGGCTACACCTTC
TRBJ2-1,-,TRBV11-1,-,CASSLGARINEQFF,TGTGCCAGCAGCTTAGGGGCCAGGATAAATGAGCAGTTCTTC